Below, one T cell receptor beta chain is given with its context. The data stem from a study of T cell changes during pregnancy in multiple sclerosis. Repertoires were generated with immunoSEQ multiplex PCR, while TCRdb's copy carries only in-frame clones and drops some. Of roughly 53,000 clones listed, around 90% are singletons. The CDR3 runs 15 residues. The germline V gene has CDR1 MGHDK and CDR2 SYGVNS. V trimming: 6 bases; J trimming: 4 bases; junction bases outside the gene matches: 4. This chain joins TRBV25-1 and TRBJ2-6; TRBD1 matches at 9 bases. This TCR came from a female donor with multiple sclerosis, enrolled in a pregnancy study. Sample: CD8+ T cells from peripheral blood mononuclear cells, taken before pregnancy. For the CDR3, the DNA is TGTGCCAGCAGACAGGGGGCGGGGGGGGCCAACGTCCTGACTTTC. Translated: CASRQGAGGANVLTF.